The sequence of this TCR beta chain was determined in a study of T cell responses to AZD1222 COVID-19 vaccine. The CDR3 has 19 residues. From germline, CDR1 is SGHRS and CDR2 YFSETQ. Trimming at V came to 0 bases and at J to 0 bases, leaving 11 bases not matched to a gene. The protocol was immunoSEQ multiplex PCR, while the TCRdb copy is restricted to in-frame clones and leaves out a portion. Of about 86,000 clones in the sample, roughly 90% were seen once. The V gene is TRBV5-1, the J gene TRBJ2-7, with 11 bases lining up with TRBD2. The sequences come from peripheral blood, collected 28 days after the second AZD1222 dose. This sequence originates from an adult who received the AZD1222 COVID-19 vaccine. This CDR3 reads CASSLDLGLADKNSYEQYF. As DNA, the CDR3 is TGCGCCAGCAGCTTGGATTTGGGACTAGCGGATAAAAACTCCTACGAGCAGTACTTC.